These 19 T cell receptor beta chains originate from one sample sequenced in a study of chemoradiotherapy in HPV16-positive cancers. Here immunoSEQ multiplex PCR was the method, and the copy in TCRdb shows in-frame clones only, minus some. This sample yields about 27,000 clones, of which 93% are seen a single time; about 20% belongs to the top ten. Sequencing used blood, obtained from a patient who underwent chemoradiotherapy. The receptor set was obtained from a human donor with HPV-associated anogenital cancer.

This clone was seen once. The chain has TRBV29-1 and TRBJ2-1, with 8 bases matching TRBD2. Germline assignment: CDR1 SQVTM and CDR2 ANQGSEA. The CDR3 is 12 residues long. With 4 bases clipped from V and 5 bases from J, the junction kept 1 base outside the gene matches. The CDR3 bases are TGCAGCGTTGGAGCGGGAGACAATGAGCAGTTCTTC. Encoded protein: CSVGAGDNEQFF.

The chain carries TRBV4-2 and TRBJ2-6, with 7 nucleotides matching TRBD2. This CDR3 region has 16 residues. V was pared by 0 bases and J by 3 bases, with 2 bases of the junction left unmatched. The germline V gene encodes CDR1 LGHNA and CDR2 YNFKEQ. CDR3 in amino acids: CASSQDGGGGANVLTF. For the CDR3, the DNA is TGTGCCAGCAGCCAAGATGGCGGGGGTGGGGCCAACGTCCTGACTTTC.

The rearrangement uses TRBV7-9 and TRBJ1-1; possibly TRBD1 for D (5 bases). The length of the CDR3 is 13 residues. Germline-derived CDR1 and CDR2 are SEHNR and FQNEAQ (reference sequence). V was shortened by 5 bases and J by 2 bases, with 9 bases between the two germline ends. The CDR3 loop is CASSLGTNTEAFF. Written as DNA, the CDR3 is TGTGCCAGCAGCCTCGGGACTAACACTGAAGCTTTCTTT.

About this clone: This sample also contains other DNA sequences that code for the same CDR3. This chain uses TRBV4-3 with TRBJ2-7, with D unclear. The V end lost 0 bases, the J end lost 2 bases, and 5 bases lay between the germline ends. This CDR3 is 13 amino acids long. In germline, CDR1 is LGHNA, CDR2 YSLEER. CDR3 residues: CASSQEVTYEQYF. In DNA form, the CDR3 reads TGCGCCAGCAGCCAAGAAGTAACCTACGAGCAGTACTTC.

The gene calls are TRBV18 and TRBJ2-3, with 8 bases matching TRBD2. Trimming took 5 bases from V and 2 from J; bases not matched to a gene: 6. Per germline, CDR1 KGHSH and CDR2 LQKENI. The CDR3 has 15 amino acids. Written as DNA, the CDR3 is TGTGCCAGCTCATCGCGGACTAGCAACACAGATACGCAGTATTTT. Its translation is CASSSRTSNTDTQYF.

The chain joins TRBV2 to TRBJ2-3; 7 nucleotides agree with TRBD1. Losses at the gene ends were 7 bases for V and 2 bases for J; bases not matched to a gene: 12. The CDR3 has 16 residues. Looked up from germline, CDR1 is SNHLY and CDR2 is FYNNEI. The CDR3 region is CASNPTGSRDTDTQYF. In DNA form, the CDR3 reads TGTGCCAGCAACCCGACAGGGAGTAGGGACACAGATACGCAGTATTTT.

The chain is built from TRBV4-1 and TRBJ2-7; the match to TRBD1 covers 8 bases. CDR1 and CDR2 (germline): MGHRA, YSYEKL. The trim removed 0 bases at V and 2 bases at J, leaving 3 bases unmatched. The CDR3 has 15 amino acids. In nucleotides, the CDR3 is TGCGCCAGCAGCCAAGACAGGGGGCAAACCTACGAGCAGTACTTC. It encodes CASSQDRGQTYEQYF.

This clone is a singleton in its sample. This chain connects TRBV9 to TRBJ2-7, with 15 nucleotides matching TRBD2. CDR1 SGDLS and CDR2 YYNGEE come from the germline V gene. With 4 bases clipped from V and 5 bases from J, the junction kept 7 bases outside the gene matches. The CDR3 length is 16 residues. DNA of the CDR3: TGTGCCAGCAGCCCACGGACTAGCGGGGGGGCCAACGAGCAGTACTTC. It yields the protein CASSPRTSGGANEQYF.

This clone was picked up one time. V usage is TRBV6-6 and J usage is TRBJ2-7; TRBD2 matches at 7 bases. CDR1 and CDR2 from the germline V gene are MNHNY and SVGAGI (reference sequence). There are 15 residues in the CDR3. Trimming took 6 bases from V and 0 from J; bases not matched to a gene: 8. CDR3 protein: CASSPGGQGSYEQYF. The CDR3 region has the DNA TGTGCCAGCAGCCCGGGAGGCCAGGGCTCCTACGAGCAGTACTTC.

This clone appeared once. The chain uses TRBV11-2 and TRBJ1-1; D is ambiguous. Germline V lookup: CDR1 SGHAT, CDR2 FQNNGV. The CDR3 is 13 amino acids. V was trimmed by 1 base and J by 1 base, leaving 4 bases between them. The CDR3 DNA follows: TGTGCCAGCAGCTTAGTAGAGAACACTGAAGCTTTCTTT. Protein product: CASSLVENTEAFF.

The DNA of the CDR3 is TGTGCCAGCTCACGGGCCAACAATGAGCAGTTCTTC. Translating it yields CASSRANNEQFF. V usage is TRBV18 and J usage is TRBJ2-1; D unclear. The CDR3 runs to 12 residues. Germline V lookup: CDR1 KGHSH, CDR2 LQKENI. Trimming cost V 4 bases and J 5 bases, with 6 bases left between them.

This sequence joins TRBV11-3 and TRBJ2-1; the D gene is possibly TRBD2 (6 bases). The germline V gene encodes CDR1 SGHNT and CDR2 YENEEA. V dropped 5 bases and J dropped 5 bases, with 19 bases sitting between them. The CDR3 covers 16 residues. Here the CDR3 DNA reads TGTGCCAGCAGCCTCACGGGACTCGAAGGGGACAATGAGCAGTTCTTC. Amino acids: CASSLTGLEGDNEQFF. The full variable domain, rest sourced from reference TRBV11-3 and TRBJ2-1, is EAGVVQSPRYKIIEKKQPVAFWCNPISGHNTLYWYLQNLGQGPELLIRYENEEAVDDSQLPKDRFSAERLKGVDSTLKIQPAELGDSAVYLCASSLTGLEGDNEQFFGPGTRLTVL.

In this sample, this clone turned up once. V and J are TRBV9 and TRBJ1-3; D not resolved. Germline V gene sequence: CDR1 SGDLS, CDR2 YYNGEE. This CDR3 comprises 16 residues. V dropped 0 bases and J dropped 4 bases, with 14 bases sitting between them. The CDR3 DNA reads TGTGCCAGCAGCGTAGCTACGAGGGATGAGGGAAACACCATATATTTT. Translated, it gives CASSVATRDEGNTIYF.

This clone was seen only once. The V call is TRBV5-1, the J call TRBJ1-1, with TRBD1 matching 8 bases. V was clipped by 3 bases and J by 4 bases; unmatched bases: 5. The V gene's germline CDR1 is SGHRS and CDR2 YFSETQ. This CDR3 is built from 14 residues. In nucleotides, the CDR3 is TGCGCCAGCAGCTACTCAACAGGGGGCACTGAAGCTTTCTTT. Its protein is CASSYSTGGTEAFF.

The CDR3 DNA reads as TGTGCCAGTAGTCTTAAAAGAAGGACACAAACCTACGAGCAGTACTTC. Protein product: CASSLKRRTQTYEQYF. The chain is built from TRBV19 and TRBJ2-7; tentatively, D is TRBD1 (5 bases). This CDR3 has 16 amino acids. V gave up 5 bases and J gave up 2 bases, with 19 bases separating them. Germline V gene data show CDR1 as LNHDA and CDR2 as SQIVND (reference sequence).

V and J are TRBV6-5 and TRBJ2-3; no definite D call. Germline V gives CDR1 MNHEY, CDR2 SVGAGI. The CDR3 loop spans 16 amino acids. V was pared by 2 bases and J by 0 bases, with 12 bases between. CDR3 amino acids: CASSYHSSTSTDTQYF. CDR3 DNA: TGTGCCAGCAGTTACCACAGTTCGACCAGCACAGATACGCAGTATTTT.

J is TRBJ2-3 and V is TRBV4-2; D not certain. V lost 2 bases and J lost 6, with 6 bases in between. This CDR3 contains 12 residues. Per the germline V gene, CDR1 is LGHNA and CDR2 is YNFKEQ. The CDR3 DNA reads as TGTGCCAGCAGCCAATATCCGGATACGCAGTATTTT. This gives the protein CASSQYPDTQYF.

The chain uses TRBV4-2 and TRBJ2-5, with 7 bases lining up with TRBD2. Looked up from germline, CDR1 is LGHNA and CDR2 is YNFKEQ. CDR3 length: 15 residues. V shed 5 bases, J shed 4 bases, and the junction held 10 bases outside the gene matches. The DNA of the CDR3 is TGTGCCAGCAGCGCAAGGGAGGGAGCGGGAGAGACCCAGTACTTC. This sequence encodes CASSAREGAGETQYF.

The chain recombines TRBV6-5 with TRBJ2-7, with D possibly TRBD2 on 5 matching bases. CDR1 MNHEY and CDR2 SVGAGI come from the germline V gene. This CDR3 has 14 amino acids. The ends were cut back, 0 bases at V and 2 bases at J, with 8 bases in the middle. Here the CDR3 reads CASSYSAGPYEQYF. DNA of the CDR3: TGTGCCAGCAGTTACTCGGCGGGCCCCTACGAGCAGTACTTC.